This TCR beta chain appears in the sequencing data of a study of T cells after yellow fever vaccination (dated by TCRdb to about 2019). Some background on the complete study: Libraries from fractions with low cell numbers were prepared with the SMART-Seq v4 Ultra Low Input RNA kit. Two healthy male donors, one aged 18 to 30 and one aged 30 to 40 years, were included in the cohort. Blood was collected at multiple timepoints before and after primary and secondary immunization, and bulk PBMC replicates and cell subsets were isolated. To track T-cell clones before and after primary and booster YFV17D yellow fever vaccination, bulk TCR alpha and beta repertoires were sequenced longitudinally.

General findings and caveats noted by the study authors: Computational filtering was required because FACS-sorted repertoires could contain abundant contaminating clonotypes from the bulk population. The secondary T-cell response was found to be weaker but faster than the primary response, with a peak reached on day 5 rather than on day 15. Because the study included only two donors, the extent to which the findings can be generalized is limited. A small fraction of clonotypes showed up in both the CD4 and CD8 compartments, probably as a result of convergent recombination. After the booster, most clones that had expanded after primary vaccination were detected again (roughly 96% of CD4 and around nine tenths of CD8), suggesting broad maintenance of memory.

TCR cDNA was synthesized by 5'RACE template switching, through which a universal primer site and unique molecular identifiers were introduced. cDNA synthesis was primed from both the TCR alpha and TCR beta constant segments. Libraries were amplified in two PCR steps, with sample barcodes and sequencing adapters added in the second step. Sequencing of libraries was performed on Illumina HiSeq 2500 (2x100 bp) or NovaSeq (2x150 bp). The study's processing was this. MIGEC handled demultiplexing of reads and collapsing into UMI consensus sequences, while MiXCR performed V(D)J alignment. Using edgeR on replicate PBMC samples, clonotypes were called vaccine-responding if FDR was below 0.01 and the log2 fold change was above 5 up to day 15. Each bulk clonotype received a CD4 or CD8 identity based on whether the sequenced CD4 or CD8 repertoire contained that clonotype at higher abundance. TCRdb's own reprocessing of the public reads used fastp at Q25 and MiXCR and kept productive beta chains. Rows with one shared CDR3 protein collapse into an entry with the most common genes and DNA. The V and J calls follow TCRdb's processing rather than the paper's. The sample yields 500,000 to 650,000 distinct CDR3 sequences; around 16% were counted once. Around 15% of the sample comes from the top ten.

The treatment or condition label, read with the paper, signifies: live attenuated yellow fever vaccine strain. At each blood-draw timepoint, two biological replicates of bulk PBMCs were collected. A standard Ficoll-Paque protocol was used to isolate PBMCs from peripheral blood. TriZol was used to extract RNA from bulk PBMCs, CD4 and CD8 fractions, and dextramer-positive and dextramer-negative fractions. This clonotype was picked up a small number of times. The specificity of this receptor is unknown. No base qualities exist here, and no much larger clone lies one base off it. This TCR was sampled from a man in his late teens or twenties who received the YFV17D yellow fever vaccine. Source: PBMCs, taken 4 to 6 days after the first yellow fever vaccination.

The DNA reads TGTGCCTGGAGTGTACAGTTGTACACAGATACGCAGTATTTT. The resulting protein is CAWSVQLYTDTQYF. The rearranged segments are TRBV30 and TRBJ2-3, with the D gene uncertain. The V and J ends are trimmed by 0 bases and 2 bases, leaving 9 bases between them. The CDR3, cysteine through phenylalanine, is 14 amino acids long. Of all the DNA, just the CDR3 is kept, 42 bases in frame from base 1. The germline V gene (reference sequence) yields GTSNPN for CDR1 and SVGIG for CDR2.